This T cell receptor beta chain was documented in a study of T cell changes during pregnancy in multiple sclerosis. TCRdb's copy holds only in-frame clones and misses some; the assay was immunoSEQ multiplex PCR. Of tens of thousands of clones detected, approximately 90% appear once; the ten largest clones hold about 2.5%. The CDR3 consists of 14 residues. Germline lookup yields CDR1 MNHEY and CDR2 SMNVEV (reference sequence). V was trimmed by 0 bases and J by 6 bases, leaving 9 bases between them. This chain connects TRBV27 to TRBJ2-1; TRBD1 is a possible D gene (6 bases). Sample: peripheral blood, taken before pregnancy. This receptor was obtained from a female donor with multiple sclerosis, enrolled in a pregnancy study. CDR3 sequence reads: CASSLSRDTNEQFF. The CDR3 nucleotides read TGTGCCAGCAGTTTATCCCGGGACACCAATGAGCAGTTCTTC.